One T cell receptor (beta chain) is described in this entry. The antigen is not known. One junction end disagrees with the germline gene, perhaps due to a read error. This record comes from a study of cytomegalovirus exposure and HLA in healthy donors. Findings and limits, study-wide: A prior analysis recorded that most TCR beta V segments were productive about 90% or about 30% of the time.

Per germline, CDR1 SGHRS and CDR2 YFSETQ. The CDR3 is 15 amino acids. PCR employed 60 Vbeta and 13 Jbeta primers. Assay used: immunoSEQ multiplex PCR; TCRdb lists only in-frame clones, some missing. The sample has 150,000 to 160,000 clones; roughly 82% are singletons. The TCR sequence derives from a woman in her fifties or sixties in good health and CMV-seropositive. This chain connects TRBV5-1 to TRBJ2-2; D possibly corresponds to TRBD2 (6 bases). Sequenced: PBMCs. The CDR3 sequence is CASNGGAVNTGELFF. CDR3 bases: TGCGCCAGTAATGGCGGGGCAGTTAACACCGGGGAACTGTTTTTT.